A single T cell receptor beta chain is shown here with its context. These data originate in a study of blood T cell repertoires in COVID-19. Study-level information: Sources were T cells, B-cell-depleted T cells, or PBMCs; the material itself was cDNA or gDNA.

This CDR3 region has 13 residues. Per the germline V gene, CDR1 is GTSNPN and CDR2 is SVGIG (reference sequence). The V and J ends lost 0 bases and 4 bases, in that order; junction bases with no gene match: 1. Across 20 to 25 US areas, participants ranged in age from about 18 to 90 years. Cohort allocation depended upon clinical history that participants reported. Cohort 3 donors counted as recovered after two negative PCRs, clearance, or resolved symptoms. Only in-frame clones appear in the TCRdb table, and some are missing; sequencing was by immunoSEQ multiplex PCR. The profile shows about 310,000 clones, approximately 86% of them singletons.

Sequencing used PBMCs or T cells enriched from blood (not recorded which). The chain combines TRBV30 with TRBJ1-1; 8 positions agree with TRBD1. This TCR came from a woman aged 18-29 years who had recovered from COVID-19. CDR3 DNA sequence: TGTGCCTGGAGTGTGACAGGGGCCACTGAAGCTTTCTTT. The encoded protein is CAWSVTGATEAFF. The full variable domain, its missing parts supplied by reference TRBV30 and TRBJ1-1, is SQTIHQWPATLVQPVGSPLSLECTVEGTSNPNLYWYRQAAGRGLQLLFYSVGIGQISSEVPQNLSASRPQDRQFILSSKKLLLSDSGFYLCAWSVTGATEAFFGQGTRLTVV.